The 8 T cell receptor beta chains presented below share a single source sample, sequenced in a study of blood T cells in healthy people across ages. The second PCR ran roughly 6 to 12 cycles with a sample-barcoded 5' primer and J-beta primers. TCRdb analysed the 5' RACE reads with MiXCR anew, one entry per CDR3 protein. The table includes over a million distinct CDR3 sequences, less than 45% detected once. The sample consisted of blood. The receptors were gathered from a young woman in good health.

The chain has TRBV4-3 and TRBJ1-1; no clear D gene. With 8 bases removed from V and 0 bases from J, the gap between germline ends came to 13 bases. There are 14 residues in the CDR3. Per the germline V gene, CDR1 is LGHNA and CDR2 is YSLEER. CDR3 sequence (DNA): TGCGCCAGCGCTCAAACGGGTGTGAACACTGAAGCTTTCTTT. This sequence encodes CASAQTGVNTEAFF.

The J gene is TRBJ2-5, the V gene TRBV20-1; 9 bases match TRBD2. This CDR3 contains 14 residues. Germline V gives CDR1 DFQATT, CDR2 SNEGSKA (reference sequence). The trim removed 4 bases at V and 2 bases at J, leaving 5 bases unmatched. In DNA, the CDR3 is TGCAGTGCTAAGACGACTAGCGGACAAGAGACCCAGTACTTC. Protein: CSAKTTSGQETQYF.

The chain uses TRBV6-1 and TRBJ1-1, with 7 bases aligning to TRBD1. Per the germline V gene, CDR1 is MNHNS and CDR2 is SASEGT. V was pared by 3 bases and J by 4 bases, with 2 bases of the junction left unmatched. This CDR3 has 13 residues. CDR3 nucleotides: TGTGCCAGCAGTGACAGGGGGTTCACTGAAGCTTTCTTT. It encodes CASSDRGFTEAFF.

In its sample, this clonotype was seen a few times. CDR3 region: CSVEGLADILWWSYNEQFF. In DNA, the CDR3 is TGCAGCGTTGAAGGACTAGCGGACATCCTATGGTGGTCCTACAATGAGCAGTTCTTC. The chain links TRBV29-1 to TRBJ2-1, with 9 bases matching TRBD2. V lost 1 base to trimming and J lost 1 base; unmatched junction nucleotides: 14. Per germline, CDR1 SQVTM and CDR2 ANQGSEA. The CDR3 contains 19 residues.

The rearrangement uses TRBV4-1 and TRBJ1-6; D unclear. This CDR3 comprises 14 residues. Germline CDR1 and CDR2: MGHRA and YSYEKL. The ends were cut back, 1 base at V and 6 bases at J, with 7 bases in the middle. The CDR3 loop is CASSQGLGNSPLHF. CDR3 in DNA: TGCGCCAGCAGCCAAGGGCTAGGTAATTCACCCCTCCACTTT.

The chain combines TRBV7-3 with TRBJ2-6, with D uncertain. V lost 8 bases, J lost 0 bases, and 8 bases lay in between. The CDR3 loop spans 14 amino acids. In germline, CDR1 is SGHTA, CDR2 FQGTGA. The CDR3: CASQPYSGANVLTF. The CDR3 coding sequence is TGTGCCAGCCAACCATACTCTGGGGCCAACGTCCTGACTTTC.

This clonotype was seen a few times. The rearrangement joins TRBV20-1 to TRBJ1-2; D remains unclear. The CDR3 consists of 13 residues. V was trimmed by 3 bases and J by 1 base, leaving 9 bases between them. The germline V gene encodes CDR1 DFQATT and CDR2 SNEGSKA (reference sequence). Here the CDR3 reads CSASVRINYGYTF. CDR3 coding DNA: TGCAGTGCTAGTGTCAGGATTAACTATGGCTACACCTTC.

This clonotype was recorded a few times. The V call is TRBV6-5, the J call TRBJ2-7, with D hard to call. The CDR3 is 16 residues long. Germline V CDR1 and CDR2: MNHEY, SVGAGI. With 6 bases removed from V and 3 bases from J, the gap between germline ends came to 21 bases. The CDR3, as DNA: TGTGCCAGCAGCCCAATTACGACGGGTTCGGGCTACGAGCAGTACTTC. Translation gives CASSPITTGSGYEQYF.